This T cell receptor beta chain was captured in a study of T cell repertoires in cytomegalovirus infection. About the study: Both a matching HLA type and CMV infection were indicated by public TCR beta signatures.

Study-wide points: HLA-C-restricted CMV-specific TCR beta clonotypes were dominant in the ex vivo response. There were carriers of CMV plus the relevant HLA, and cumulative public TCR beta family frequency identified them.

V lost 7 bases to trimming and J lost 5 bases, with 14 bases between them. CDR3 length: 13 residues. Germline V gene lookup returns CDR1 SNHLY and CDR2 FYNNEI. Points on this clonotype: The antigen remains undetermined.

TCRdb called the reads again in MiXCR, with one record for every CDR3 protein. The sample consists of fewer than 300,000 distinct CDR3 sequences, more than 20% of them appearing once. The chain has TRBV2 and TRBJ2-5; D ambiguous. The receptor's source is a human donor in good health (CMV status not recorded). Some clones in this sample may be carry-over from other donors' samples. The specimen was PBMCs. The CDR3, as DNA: TGTGCCAGCAAGTTGGAAGGTGGGGAGACCCAGTACTTC. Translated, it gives CASKLEGGETQYF.